These T cell receptor beta chains were read from a single sample in a study of radiotherapy plus CTLA-4 blockade in lung cancer. Some clones are missing from TCRdb's copy, which holds only in-frame ones; the method was immunoSEQ multiplex PCR. The profile shows under 100,000 clones, approximately 82% of them singletons. This material consisted of peripheral blood, taken from a patient treated with radiotherapy plus ipilimumab. These receptors were taken from a human donor with non-small cell lung cancer that progressed on radiotherapy plus ipilimumab. CDR3s include the opening cysteine and the closing phenylalanine or tryptophan. D genes are given only for firm matches. Rows give clone size only sometimes, using once, few, many, or a class for an expanded clone.

cdr3_aa	cdr3_nt	d_call	cdr3_length	v_call	j_call	clone_size
CASSAGQTNSPLHF	TGTGCCAGCAGCGCCGGTCAAACTAATTCACCCCTCCACTTT	NA	14	TRBV28	TRBJ1-6	NA
CSSGTSRTEAFF	TGCAGCTCCGGGACGTCCCGAACTGAAGCTTTCTTT	NA	12	TRBV29-1	TRBJ1-1	NA
CASSVAVGYEQYF	TGTGCCAGCAGCGTAGCCGTGGGGTACGAGCAGTACTTC	NA	13	TRBV9	TRBJ2-7	NA
CASSLGGTVSGNTIYF	TGCGCCAGCAGCTTGGGCGGGACAGTCTCTGGAAACACCATATATTTT	TRBD1	16	TRBV5-1	TRBJ1-3	NA
CASSPSTGYTF	TGTGCCAGCAGCCCCTCCACTGGCTACACCTTC	NA	11	TRBV6-5	TRBJ1-2	NA
CASSLQGGYGYTF	TGTGCCAGCAGTTTACAGGGCGGCTATGGCTACACCTTC	NA	13	TRBV27	TRBJ1-2	NA
CASTEGPTYGYTF	TGTGCCAGCACCGAGGGGCCGACCTATGGCTACACCTTC	NA	13	TRBV28	TRBJ1-2	few
CASSATSANTGELFF	TGTGCCAGCAGCGCGACTAGCGCGAACACCGGGGAGCTGTTTTTT	TRBD2	15	TRBV9	TRBJ2-2	once
CASSPSTNNEQFF	TGTGCCAGCAGCCCTTCTACTAACAATGAGCAGTTCTTC	NA	13	TRBV5-4	TRBJ2-1	NA
CASSPAVGGGNPGELFF	TGTGCCAGCTCACCAGCCGTCGGAGGGGGGAACCCCGGGGAGCTGTTTTTT	NA	17	TRBV18	TRBJ2-2	NA
CASSQDRVGYTF	TGCGCCAGCAGCCAAGACAGGGTTGGCTACACCTTC	NA	12	TRBV4-3	TRBJ1-2	NA
CTSSQDSGVPPYGYTF	TGCACCAGCAGCCAAGATTCGGGGGTCCCTCCGTATGGCTACACCTTC	NA	16	TRBV1	TRBJ1-2	NA
CASSRLGDRVIDTQYF	TGTGCCAGCAGCCGCCTGGGGGACAGGGTGATAGATACGCAGTATTTT	TRBD1	16	TRBV28	TRBJ2-3	NA
CASNTGAGNEQFF	TGTGCCAGTAACACAGGGGCCGGCAATGAGCAGTTCTTC	TRBD1	13	TRBV19	TRBJ2-1	NA
CASRKVEVYYGYTF	TGTGCCAGCCGGAAAGTCGAGGTCTACTATGGCTACACCTTC	NA	14	TRBV19	TRBJ1-2	once
CASSLVIGTVQSSTDTQYF	TGTGCCAGCAGCTTAGTGATCGGGACAGTTCAATCTAGCACAGATACGCAGTATTTT	TRBD1	19	TRBV7-8	TRBJ2-3	few
CASREQYNEQFF	TGTGCCAGCAGGGAACAGTACAATGAGCAGTTCTTC	NA	12	TRBV7-2	TRBJ2-1	NA
CAWTQGNGNQPQHF	TGTGCCTGGACACAGGGCAATGGCAATCAGCCCCAGCATTTT	NA	14	TRBV30	TRBJ1-5	NA
CASSYYGSPYGYTF	TGTGCCAGCAGTTACTACGGGTCACCCTATGGCTACACCTTC	NA	14	TRBV6-5	TRBJ1-2	NA
CASSDHRGNIQYF	TGTGCCAGCAGCGACCACAGGGGTAACATTCAGTACTTC	TRBD1	13	TRBV5-6	TRBJ2-4	NA
CASSHLGAGTDTQYF	TGTGCCAGTAGCCATTTGGGAGCGGGAACAGATACGCAGTATTTT	TRBD2	15	TRBV19	TRBJ2-3	NA
CASSWRGKETQYF	TGTGCCAGCAGTTGGCGTGGAAAAGAGACCCAGTACTTC	NA	13	TRBV2	TRBJ2-5	NA
CAISGTPGHPTEEQYF	TGTGCCATCAGTGGAACCCCGGGACACCCAACGGAAGAGCAGTACTTC	NA	16	TRBV10-3	TRBJ2-7	medium-sized
CASSLSEGQPQHF	TGTGCCAGCAGCTTATCGGAGGGTCAGCCCCAGCATTTT	NA	13	TRBV7-2	TRBJ1-5	NA
CASSAIGVAADTQYF	TGTGCCAGCAGTGCAATCGGGGTAGCGGCAGATACGCAGTATTTT	NA	15	TRBV9	TRBJ2-3	NA
CASTQGLSYEQYF	TGTGCCAGCACGCAGGGGCTCTCCTACGAGCAGTACTTC	NA	13	TRBV6-1	TRBJ2-7	few
CSVVGRASGVSYNEQFF	TGCAGCGTTGTCGGGAGGGCTAGCGGGGTCTCCTACAATGAGCAGTTCTTC	TRBD2	17	TRBV29-1	TRBJ2-1	NA
CASSQDRGLLTETQYF	TGCGCCAGCAGCCAGGATCGGGGCCTTCTTACGGAGACCCAGTACTTC	NA	16	TRBV4-3	TRBJ2-5	NA
CASGLAYTDTQYF	TGTGCTAGTGGTTTGGCGTACACAGATACGCAGTATTTT	NA	13	TRBV12-5	TRBJ2-3	few